This T cell receptor (beta chain) was found in a study of cytomegalovirus exposure and HLA in healthy donors. Details on this clone: Its target is not known.

Germline V gene data show CDR1 as KGHSH and CDR2 as LQKENI. Trimming cost V 6 bases and J 0 bases, with 3 bases left between them. CDR3 length: 11 amino acids. Study observations and caveats: Confirmation was obtained in vitro that three CMV-associated chains are specific for CMV antigens.

PCR involved 60 Vbeta and 13 Jbeta primers. Profiling relied on immunoSEQ multiplex PCR, and the TCRdb table lists in-frame clones only, not all of them. The sample includes about 200,000 clones, 78% of them seen just once. The V gene is TRBV18, the J gene TRBJ2-7; unclear D gene. The sample comprised PBMCs. The TCR sequence derives from a male donor in good health and CMV-seronegative. The CDR3 region has the DNA TGTGCCAGCTCTAACTCCTACGAGCAGTACTTC. Translation: CASSNSYEQYF.